This is a list of T cell receptor beta chains from one sample in a study of cytomegalovirus exposure and HLA in healthy donors. Generated by immunoSEQ multiplex PCR, the TCRdb table keeps only in-frame clones and is missing some. The table shows about 230,000 clones, with about 85% occurring only once. What was sequenced was PBMCs. Source of these receptors: a girl aged 2 to 10 in good health and CMV-seronegative. Both conserved end residues are part of each CDR3. A D gene is named only where the DNA matches it firmly. Size tells how often a clone was seen (once, few, many) or the class of an expanded clone, and some rows leave it out.

TRBV9,TRBJ2-1,15,-,-,CASSTRQSSYNEQFF,TGTGCCAGCAGCACCCGACAGAGCTCCTACAATGAGCAGTTCTTC
TRBV7-9,TRBJ1-1,14,-,once,CASSLLGGGTEAFF,TGTGCCAGCAGCTTACTGGGGGGGGGCACTGAAGCTTTCTTT
TRBV10-3,TRBJ1-5,13,TRBD1,-,CATTATGVQPQHF,TGTGCCACGACGGCGACAGGGGTTCAGCCCCAGCATTTT
TRBV11-1,TRBJ2-1,16,-,few,CASSLVSLRAYNEQFF,TGTGCCAGCAGCTTAGTGTCGTTGCGAGCTTACAATGAGCAGTTCTTC
TRBV6-5,TRBJ2-7,16,-,-,CASSYQMTGPNYEQYF,TGTGCCAGCAGTTACCAAATGACAGGTCCTAATTACGAGCAGTACTTC
TRBV2,TRBJ1-5,18,TRBD1,-,CASSHPGQGRESNQPQHF,TGTGCCAGCAGTCATCCGGGACAGGGACGCGAAAGCAATCAGCCCCAGCATTTT
TRBV2,TRBJ2-7,13,TRBD1,-,CASGDSSSYAQYF,TGTGCCAGCGGGGACAGTTCCTCCTACGCGCAGTACTTC
TRBV10-3,TRBJ2-3,16,TRBD2,-,CAISDPTSGESDTQYF,TGTGCCATCAGTGATCCGACTAGCGGTGAGTCGGATACGCAGTATTTT
TRBV10-3,TRBJ2-3,16,TRBD2,-,CAISETSGASTDTQYF,TGTGCCATCAGTGAGACTAGCGGGGCTAGCACAGATACGCAGTATTTT
TRBV6-1,TRBJ2-7,15,TRBD1,few,CATDRTRSLSYEQYF,TGTGCCACGGACAGGACCCGGAGCCTCTCCTACGAGCAGTACTTC
TRBV30,TRBJ2-7,13,-,once,CAWSWVREDEQYF,TGTGCCTGGAGTTGGGTTAGGGAGGACGAGCAGTACTTC
TRBV7-9,TRBJ1-5,15,TRBD1,-,CASARDSYSNQPQHF,TGTGCCAGCGCACGGGACAGTTATAGCAATCAGCCCCAGCATTTT
TRBV29-1,TRBJ1-4,14,-,-,CSVVFVATNEKLFF,TGCAGCGTTGTGTTCGTAGCAACTAATGAAAAACTGTTTTTT
TRBV10-2,TRBJ2-1,17,-,-,CASSGDTGLVGDGEQFF,TGCGCCAGCAGTGGGGACACCGGACTAGTTGGGGACGGTGAGCAGTTCTTC
TRBV12-5,TRBJ2-3,15,-,-,CASGLTFGGVDTQYF,TGTGCTAGTGGTTTGACGTTCGGGGGTGTAGATACGCAGTATTTT
TRBV12-5,TRBJ2-7,15,TRBD2,-,CASGLAGTRFFEQYF,TGTGCTAGTGGTTTGGCCGGGACTAGGTTCTTCGAGCAGTACTTC
TRBV11-2,TRBJ1-1,13,-,-,CASSLDRGNEAFF,TGTGCCAGCAGCTTAGATCGCGGGAATGAAGCTTTCTTT
TRBV2,TRBJ2-7,14,-,-,CASSTGTLRYEQYF,TGTGCCAGCAGCACCGGGACTCTTCGCTACGAGCAGTACTTC
TRBV6-1,TRBJ2-1,14,TRBD2,-,CASSELAGFSEQFF,TGTGCCAGCAGCGAACTAGCGGGATTCAGTGAGCAGTTCTTC
TRBV6-1,TRBJ2-1,16,TRBD2,-,CASSDASGLNTHEQFF,TGTGCCAGCAGTGACGCTAGCGGGCTTAATACCCATGAGCAGTTCTTC
TRBV30,TRBJ2-1,18,-,-,CALMTGMVLGRAGNEQFF,TGTGCCTTAATGACAGGGATGGTGCTCGGGAGGGCTGGCAATGAGCAGTTCTTC
TRBV15,TRBJ2-6,16,TRBD1,-,CATRDRVYSGANVLTF,TGTGCCACCCGGGACAGGGTTTACTCTGGGGCCAACGTCCTGACTTTC
TRBV7-9,TRBJ2-6,19,TRBD2,-,CASSSIGTIRYSGANVLTF,TGTGCCAGCAGCTCGATTGGGACTATTAGGTACTCTGGGGCCAACGTCCTGACTTTC
TRBV6-5,TRBJ2-3,15,-,-,CASSYSYPDRGTQYF,TGTGCCAGCAGTTACTCTTATCCGGACAGAGGTACGCAGTATTTT
TRBV5-8,TRBJ1-1,14,-,-,CASSPHGQYTEAFF,TGTGCCAGCAGCCCCCATGGGCAGTACACTGAAGCTTTCTTT
TRBV7-6,TRBJ2-1,18,-,-,CASSLAGGAFRADNEQFF,TGTGCCAGCAGCTTAGCGGGGGGGGCGTTTCGGGCGGACAATGAGCAGTTCTTC
TRBV6-1,TRBJ2-3,14,-,-,CASSESTSTDTQYF,TGTGCCAGCAGTGAATCGACTAGCACAGATACGCAGTATTTT